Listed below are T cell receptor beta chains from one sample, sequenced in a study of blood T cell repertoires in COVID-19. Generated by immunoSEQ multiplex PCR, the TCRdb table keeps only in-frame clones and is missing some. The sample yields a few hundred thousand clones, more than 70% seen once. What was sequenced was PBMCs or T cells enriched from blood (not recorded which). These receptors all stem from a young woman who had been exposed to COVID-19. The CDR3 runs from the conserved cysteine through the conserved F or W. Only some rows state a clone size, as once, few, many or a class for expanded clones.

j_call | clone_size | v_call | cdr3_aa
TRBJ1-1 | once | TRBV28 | CASTSTGMGANTEAFF
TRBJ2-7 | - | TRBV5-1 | CASSLVPPSGSYEQYF
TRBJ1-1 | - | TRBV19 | CASSIAMVRWNTEAFF
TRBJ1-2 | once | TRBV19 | CASSLGQSSGYTF
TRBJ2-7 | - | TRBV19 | CASSIRTGGEQYF
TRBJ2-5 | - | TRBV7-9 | CASSSGTSGTETQYF
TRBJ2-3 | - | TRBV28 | CASREVTGVRWVGTQYF
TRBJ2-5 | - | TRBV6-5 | CASSYRTGIETQYF
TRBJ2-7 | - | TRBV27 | CASSLFWAGGLAGGMHYEQYF
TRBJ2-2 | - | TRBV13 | CASSRGRGTGELFF
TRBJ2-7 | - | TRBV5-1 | CASSGQGIAYEQYF
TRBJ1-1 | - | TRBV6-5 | CASSPRQGRNTEAFF
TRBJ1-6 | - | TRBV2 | CASSDRDNSPLHF
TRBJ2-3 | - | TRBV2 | CASSVGTSGSTDTQYF
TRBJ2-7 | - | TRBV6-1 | CASSDRDRAYEQYF
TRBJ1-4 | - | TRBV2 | CASSTGARNEKLFF
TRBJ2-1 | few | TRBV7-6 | CASSLLRDRGNNEQFF
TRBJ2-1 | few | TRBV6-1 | CASSEDFGGSPSYNEQFF
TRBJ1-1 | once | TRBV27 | CASSNGGLKTEAFF
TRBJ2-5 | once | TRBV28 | CASSTDRETQYF
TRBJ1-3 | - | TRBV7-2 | CASSLRGGASYF
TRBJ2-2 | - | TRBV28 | CASSLPLAGGPAGELFF
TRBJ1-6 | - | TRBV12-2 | CASRLRQGSNSPLHF
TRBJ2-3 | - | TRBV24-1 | CATSAFPGTVTDTQYF
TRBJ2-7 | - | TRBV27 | CASTRTSGDYEQYF
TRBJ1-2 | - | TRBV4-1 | CASSQDSWDYGYTF
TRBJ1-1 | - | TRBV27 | CASSFAAGEAFF
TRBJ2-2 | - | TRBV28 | CASSYLSNTGELFF
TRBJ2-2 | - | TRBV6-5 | CASSYRRRANTGELFF
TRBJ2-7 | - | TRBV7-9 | CASSSGVYYEQYF
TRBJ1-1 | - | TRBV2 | CASSQGINTEAFF
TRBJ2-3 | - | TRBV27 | CASHRGGDTQYF
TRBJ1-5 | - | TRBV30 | CAWSVGRGVGNQPQHF
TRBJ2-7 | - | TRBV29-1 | CSVRTGTSYEQYF
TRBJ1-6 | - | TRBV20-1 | CSAKGQAILHF
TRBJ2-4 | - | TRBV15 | CATSTGRIQYF
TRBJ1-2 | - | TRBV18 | CASSPLKWARNGYTF
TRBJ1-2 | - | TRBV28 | CASSLSGFSYGYTF
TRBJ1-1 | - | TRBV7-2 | CASSFGLGELNTEAFF
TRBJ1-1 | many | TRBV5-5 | CASSLSTAMRNTEAFF
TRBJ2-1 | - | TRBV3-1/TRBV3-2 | CASSQEASGRQRNEQFF
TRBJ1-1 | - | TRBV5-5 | CASSRYNMNTEAFF
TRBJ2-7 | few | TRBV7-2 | CASSLRGSYEQYF
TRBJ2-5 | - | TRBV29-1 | CSVDRPGFTQETQYF
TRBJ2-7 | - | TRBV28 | CASSQRGGRYEQYF
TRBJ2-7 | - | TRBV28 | CASRGPSYEQYF
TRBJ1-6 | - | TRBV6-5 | CASTLDRGSPLHF
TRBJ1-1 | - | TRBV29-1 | CSVNPQGTAFF
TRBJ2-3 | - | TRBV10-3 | CAIQEGLAKDTQYF
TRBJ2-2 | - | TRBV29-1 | CSVGAGDTGELFF
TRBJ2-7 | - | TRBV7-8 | CASSDRPGARSYEQYF
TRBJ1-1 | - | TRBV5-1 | CASSLQAGSTEAFF
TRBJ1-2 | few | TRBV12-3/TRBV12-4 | CASRGNYGYTF
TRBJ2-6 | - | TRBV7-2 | CASSLIPSQVSGANVLTF
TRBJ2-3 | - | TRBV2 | CASSGSPSGTDTQYF
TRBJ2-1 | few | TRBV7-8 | CASSPLATSGTGGAGLLRNEQFF
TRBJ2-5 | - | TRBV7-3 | CASSMDRGETQYF
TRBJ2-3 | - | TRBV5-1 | CASFREGHTTDTQYF